The 27 T cell receptor beta chains in this list originate from one sample, sequenced in a study of blood T cell dynamics during melanoma immunotherapy. Here immunoSEQ multiplex PCR was the method, and the copy in TCRdb shows in-frame clones only, minus some. The data show about 20,000 clones, 85% to 90% seen once. Time point reported: pre-treatment baseline. The sequences come from blood, collected from a patient treated with checkpoint blockade. Receptors were obtained from a human donor with melanoma.

The gene calls are TRBV29-1 and TRBJ2-7, with TRBD2 matching over 8 bases. From germline, CDR1 is SQVTM and CDR2 ANQGSEA. The V segment lost 6 bases and the J segment 5 bases; nucleotides outside the gene matches: 6. This CDR3 is built from 12 residues. This CDR3 reads CSVAGLGDEQYF. The CDR3 DNA is TGCAGCGTGGCGGGACTAGGGGACGAGCAGTACTTC.

The DNA for the CDR3 is TGCGCCAGCAGCTTGGAAGGCAGCAATCAGCCCCAGCATTTT. This translates into CASSLEGSNQPQHF. The rearrangement links TRBV5-1 to TRBJ1-5, with D unresolved. This CDR3 is built from 14 residues. The germline V gene encodes CDR1 SGHRS and CDR2 YFSETQ. V was cut by 0 bases and J by 1 base, with 5 bases left in between.

The rearrangement uses TRBV5-1 and TRBJ1-3; possible D gene TRBD1, 5 bases. This CDR3 is 15 amino acids long. Per germline, CDR1 SGHRS and CDR2 YFSETQ. V lost 6 bases and J 1 base, leaving 14 bases between the germline ends. The CDR3 spells CASTSTGASGNTIYF. The CDR3 bases are TGCGCCAGCACCTCTACCGGGGCATCTGGAAACACCATATATTTT.

The genes are TRBV6-5 and TRBJ1-4; tentatively, D is TRBD1 (5 bases). This CDR3 has 15 residues. V was trimmed by 4 bases and J by 8 bases, leaving 17 bases between them. Germline V gives CDR1 MNHEY, CDR2 SVGAGI. The CDR3 here is CASSSLAARGEKLFF. For the CDR3, the DNA is TGTGCCAGCAGTTCCCTCGCCGCCCGGGGGGAAAAACTGTTTTTT.

This chain connects TRBV30 to TRBJ2-7; 11 bases are a match to TRBD2. V gave up 5 bases and J gave up 2 bases; unmatched junction bases: 11. This CDR3 region has 16 residues. Germline CDR1 and CDR2: GTSNPN and SVGIG (reference sequence). Here the CDR3 DNA reads TGTGCCTGGGATGGACTAGCGGGTCTCCAAACCTACGAGCAGTACTTC. Amino acids: CAWDGLAGLQTYEQYF.

The chain couples TRBV5-4 to TRBJ2-1; 10 nucleotides align to TRBD2. J gave up 3 bases and V 5 bases, and 5 bases lay outside the gene matches. The CDR3 is 15 residues long. CDR1 and CDR2 from the germline V gene are SGHNT and YYREEE (reference sequence). The CDR3 reads CASRALAGSYNEQFF. The CDR3, as DNA: TGTGCCAGCAGGGCACTAGCGGGAAGCTACAATGAGCAGTTCTTC.

The CDR3, as DNA: TGTGCCAGCAGTTCTACAGGGGGCGGCACTGAAGCTTTCTTT. This gives the protein CASSSTGGGTEAFF. J is TRBJ1-1 and V is TRBV28; 9 bases map to TRBD1. The V gene's germline CDR1 is MDHEN and CDR2 SYDVKM. The CDR3 loop spans 14 amino acids. V dropped 4 bases and J dropped 4; count of bases not matched to a gene: 4.

This chain joins TRBV5-1 and TRBJ2-1; unclear D gene. The length of the CDR3 is 14 residues. From germline, CDR1 is SGHRS and CDR2 YFSETQ. The germline V and J ends were trimmed by 6 bases and 3 bases, with 13 bases remaining between them. The CDR3 is CASNAVGSYNEQFF. The CDR3 DNA is TGCGCCAGCAATGCGGTCGGCAGCTACAATGAGCAGTTCTTC.

The chain combines TRBV10-3 with TRBJ1-1; the D is unclear. Germline CDR1 and CDR2: ENHRY and SYGVKD. The CDR3 extends over 13 amino acids. V dropped 2 bases and J dropped 10 bases, with 14 bases sitting between them. The CDR3: CAISEPSGEGAFF. The CDR3, as DNA: TGTGCCATCAGTGAGCCGTCCGGAGAGGGAGCTTTCTTT.

The chain employs TRBV28 and TRBJ2-5; the match to TRBD2 covers 12 bases. The J call may be incorrect, as the DNA end agrees better with TRBJ2-7. From germline, CDR1 is MDHEN and CDR2 SYDVKM. The CDR3 consists of 13 residues. DNA for the CDR3: TGTGCCATTGGACTAGCGGGATCCCACGAGCAGTACTTC. It is translated as CAIGLAGSHEQYF.

The genes are TRBV30 and TRBJ1-6; no definite D call. CDR3 length equals 14 residues. Germline CDR1 reads GTSNPN; CDR2 reads SVGIG (reference sequence). Trimming stripped 0 bases from V and 6 bases from J, with 9 bases between. The DNA of the CDR3 is TGTGCCTGGAGTGTATACAGCGGTAATTCACCCCTCCACTTT. It specifies CAWSVYSGNSPLHF.

CDR3: CASSIGPKFTGELFF. DNA of the CDR3: TGTGCCAGTAGTATTGGTCCGAAGTTCACCGGGGAGCTGTTTTTT. This chain joins TRBV19 and TRBJ2-2; no definite D call. The CDR3 is 15 amino acids. Trimming took 3 bases from V and 4 from J, leaving 12 bases between them. The germline V gene has CDR1 LNHDA and CDR2 SQIVND (reference sequence). The full variable domain, rest sourced from reference TRBV19 and TRBJ2-2, is DGGITQSPKYLFRKEGQNVTLSCEQNLNHDAMYWYRQDPGQGLRLIYYSQIVNDFQKGDIAEGYSVSREKKESFPLTVTSAQKNPTAFYLCASSIGPKFTGELFFGEGSRLTVL.

This clone was picked up one time. Its ends do not fully match the called genes, so a read error is possible. This CDR3 reads CASSLDEVVNEQFF. As DNA, the CDR3 is TGTGCTAGCAGCTTAGACGAGGTTGTGAATGAGCAGTTCTTC. The V call is TRBV7-7, the J call TRBJ2-1; D is uncertain. CDR1 SSHAT and CDR2 FNYEAQ come from the germline V gene (reference sequence). This CDR3 has 14 amino acids.

The genes are TRBV18 and TRBJ2-7; 11 positions agree with TRBD1. V shed 3 bases and J 5 bases; nucleotides not matched to a gene: 6. The germline V gene encodes CDR1 KGHSH and CDR2 LQKENI. The CDR3 consists of 15 residues. The CDR3 DNA reads as TGTGCCAGCTCACCCGGCGGACAGGGGGCTGACGAGCAGTACTTC. This translates into CASSPGGQGADEQYF.

The V and J genes are TRBV11-3 and TRBJ2-1; TRBD1 matches at 8 bases. CDR3 size: 15 residues. Germline V gene lookup returns CDR1 SGHNT and CDR2 YENEEA. V gave up 8 bases and J gave up 9 bases; unmatched junction bases: 15. CDR3: CASGSGQGASGEQFF. The CDR3 coding sequence is TGTGCCAGCGGATCAGGGCAGGGGGCGTCTGGTGAGCAGTTCTTC.

The chain links TRBV6-5 to TRBJ2-3, with D perhaps matching TRBD1 or TRBD2 (5 bases each). Trimming shortened V by 5 bases and J by 2 bases, and 8 bases separated the two germline ends. CDR1 is MNHEY and CDR2 is SVGAGI in the germline V gene. The CDR3 length is 13 residues. The CDR3 DNA sequence: TGTGCCAGCAGTCGGGACCTCACAGATACGCAGTATTTT. This sequence encodes CASSRDLTDTQYF.

This clone was detected a few times. The chain has TRBV27 and TRBJ2-7; D is tentatively TRBD1 or TRBD2 (5 bases each). Germline CDR1 is MNHEY and CDR2 is SMNVEV (reference sequence). V was pared by 0 bases and J by 4 bases, with 10 bases between. CDR3 length equals 14 residues. The CDR3 DNA reads as TGTGCCAGCAGTTTATCCGGGGCCGTATACGAGCAGTACTTC. Its protein product is CASSLSGAVYEQYF.

The chain is built from TRBV29-1 and TRBJ1-2; perhaps TRBD1 as D (5 bases). The germline V and J ends were trimmed by 3 bases and 7 bases, with 12 bases remaining between them. Germline lookup yields CDR1 SQVTM and CDR2 ANQGSEA. CDR3 length: 12 residues. The CDR3 protein is CSVETGGSGYTF. Written as DNA, the CDR3 is TGCAGCGTTGAGACGGGGGGTTCTGGCTACACCTTC.

The genes are TRBV19 and TRBJ2-5, with D maybe TRBD1 (5 bases). The CDR3 covers 17 residues. Germline lookup yields CDR1 LNHDA and CDR2 SQIVND (reference sequence). Trimming took 2 bases from V and 5 from J, leaving 21 bases between them. CDR3 sequence: CASSIWGRSTSGETQYF. The CDR3 DNA is TGTGCCAGTAGTATATGGGGCAGGTCCACCTCTGGGGAGACCCAGTACTTC.

The chain couples TRBV27 to TRBJ2-5, with TRBD1 matching 11 bases. The germline V gene encodes CDR1 MNHEY and CDR2 SMNVEV (reference sequence). The length of the CDR3 is 15 residues. The V gene end was trimmed by 5 bases and the J gene end by 5 bases; junction bases not matched to a gene: 7. Here the CDR3 reads CASSPGTGGSETQYF. CDR3 nucleotides: TGTGCCAGCAGTCCCGGGACAGGGGGAAGCGAGACCCAGTACTTC.

The chain uses TRBV9 and TRBJ1-3; D not resolved. CDR3 size: 13 residues. CDR1 is SGDLS, CDR2 YYNGEE, per germline. The germline V and J ends were trimmed by 0 bases and 0 bases, with 1 base remaining between them. This chain's CDR3 is CASSVDSGNTIYF. CDR3 nucleotides: TGTGCCAGCAGCGTAGACTCTGGAAACACCATATATTTT.

The V call is TRBV19, the J call TRBJ1-5; D is uncertain. The CDR3 sequence is 12 residues long. Germline CDR1 reads LNHDA; CDR2 reads SQIVND (reference sequence). The germline V and J ends were trimmed by 7 bases and 2 bases, with 6 bases remaining between them. Here the CDR3 DNA reads TGTGCCAGTACCATCGGCAATCAGCCCCAGCATTTT. Its protein product is CASTIGNQPQHF.

The chain couples TRBV9 to TRBJ2-1; 13 bases agree with TRBD2. V dropped 4 bases and J dropped 4; count of bases not matched to a gene: 8. Looked up from germline, CDR1 is SGDLS and CDR2 is YYNGEE. The CDR3 is 17 residues long. The CDR3 reads CASSPTSGGAPYNEQFF. The CDR3 nucleotides read TGTGCCAGCAGCCCTACTAGCGGGGGGGCCCCTTACAATGAGCAGTTCTTC.

This chain connects TRBV29-1 to TRBJ1-4; maybe TRBD1 (6 bases). The CDR3 totals 17 residues. Per germline, CDR1 SQVTM and CDR2 ANQGSEA. The CDR3 DNA sequence: TGCCCCCACGGGGCAGGGGAGCACCAACTGACTAATGAAAAACTGTTTTTT. The encoded protein is CPHGAGEHQLTNEKLFF.

The rearrangement links TRBV5-4 to TRBJ1-5; 11 nucleotides agree with TRBD1. V shed 4 bases and J 5 bases; nucleotides not matched to a gene: 2. This CDR3 has 14 residues. Looked up from germline, CDR1 is SGHNT and CDR2 is YYREEE (reference sequence). CDR3 sequence (DNA): TGTGCCAGCAGCAAGGGACAGGGGGATCAGCCCCAGCATTTT. Translating it yields CASSKGQGDQPQHF.

The chain uses TRBV9 and TRBJ2-7; D is unresolved. V was clipped by 6 bases and J by 4 bases, with 14 bases between them. Germline CDR1 is SGDLS and CDR2 is YYNGEE. The CDR3 loop spans 13 amino acids. CDR3 bases: TGTGCCAGCACCCGTAGTATGGGATACGAGCAGTACTTC. Translated, it gives CASTRSMGYEQYF.

The chain carries TRBV15 and TRBJ2-7; 11 bases match TRBD2. The V gene's germline CDR1 is LNHNV and CDR2 YYDKDF (reference sequence). V lost 0 bases to trimming and J lost 7 bases; unmatched junction nucleotides: 5. The CDR3 consists of 15 residues. The CDR3 region is CATSRDLAGGGEQYF. CDR3 in DNA: TGTGCCACCAGCAGAGATCTAGCGGGAGGAGGGGAGCAGTACTTC.